The subject of this entry is one T cell receptor (beta chain). The data are from a study of blood T cell repertoires in COVID-19. Study at large: Some COVID-19 samples were acute and others convalescent; all came from the United States, Italy and Spain.

After removal of 8 bases from V and 7 bases from J, the junction contained 11 bases not matched to a gene. This CDR3 spans 13 amino acids. Libraries were prepared by immunoSEQ multiplex PCR; TCRdb keeps only in-frame clonotypes and omits some of them. The data show fewer than 250,000 clones, about 86% seen once. Sequenced material: peripheral blood. The sequence came from a man in his fifties with active or convalescent COVID-19. The chain has TRBV12-3 or TRBV12-4 and TRBJ2-7; TRBD1 matches 7 bases. Here the CDR3 reads CASRNQGVKEQYF. As DNA, the CDR3 is TGTGCCAGCCGCAACCAGGGGGTTAAGGAGCAGTACTTC.